Below are 3 T cell receptor beta chains sequenced from a single sample in a study of T cell repertoires in cytomegalovirus infection. TCRdb re-derived calls from the reads in MiXCR, one entry per CDR3 protein. The sample lists 200,000 to 300,000 distinct CDR3 sequences; around 6.2% were seen once. The sequenced material came from PBMCs. The receptors come from a human donor in good health (CMV status not recorded). Some clones in this sample may be carry-over from other donors' samples.

On this clonotype itself: This clone may be a read error of a much larger clone one base away. The chain couples TRBV29-1 to TRBJ2-7; D possibly corresponds to TRBD1 (6 bases). The V gene's germline CDR1 is SQVTM and CDR2 ANQGSEA. The CDR3 runs to 14 residues. The CDR3 DNA is TGCTGCGTTGGGAAGGACAGCCTCTCCTACGAGCAGTACTTC. The encoded protein is CCVGKDSLSYEQYF.

This clonotype was detected many times. This chain connects TRBV5-8 to TRBJ2-3; 7 bases are shared with TRBD2. This CDR3 comprises 18 residues. CDR1 is SGHTS and CDR2 is YDEGEE in the germline V gene. J was trimmed by 5 bases and V by 0 bases; bases with no gene match: 15. This chain's CDR3 is CASSLALGAGRLGDTQYF. DNA for the CDR3: TGTGCCAGCAGCTTGGCCCTCGGAGCGGGGCGCCTGGGAGATACGCAGTATTTT. The complete variable domain, with remaining parts taken from reference TRBV5-8 and TRBJ2-3, reads EAGVTQSPTHLIKTRGQQATLRCSPISGHTSVYWYQQALGLGLQFLLWYDEGEERNRGNFPPRFSGRQFPNYSSELNVNALELEDSALYLCASSLALGAGRLGDTQYFGPGTRLTVL.

A word on this clonotype: Relative to the germline gene, one junction end is altered; a read error may explain this. The chain recombines TRBV7-2 with TRBJ2-7; 9 nucleotides match TRBD2. The better agreement between TRBJ2-1 and the DNA end casts doubt on the J call. From germline, CDR1 is SGHTA and CDR2 FQGNSA. The CDR3 runs 15 residues. The CDR3: CATSLPLAGSYEQFF. CDR3 bases: TGTGCCACCAGCTTACCACTAGCGGGCTCATACGAGCAGTTCTTC.